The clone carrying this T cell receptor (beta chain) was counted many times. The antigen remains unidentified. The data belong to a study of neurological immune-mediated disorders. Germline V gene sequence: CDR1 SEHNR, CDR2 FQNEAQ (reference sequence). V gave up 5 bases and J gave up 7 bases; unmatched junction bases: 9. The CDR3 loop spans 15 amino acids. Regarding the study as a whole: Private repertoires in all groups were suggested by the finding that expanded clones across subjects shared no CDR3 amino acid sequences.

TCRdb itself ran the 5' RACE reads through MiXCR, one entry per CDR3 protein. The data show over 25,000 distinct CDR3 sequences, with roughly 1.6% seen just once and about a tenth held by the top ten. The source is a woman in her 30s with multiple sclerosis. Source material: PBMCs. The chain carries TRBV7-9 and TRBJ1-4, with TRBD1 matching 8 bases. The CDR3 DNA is TGTGCCAGCAGCGTCGGACAGGGCGTCGGTGAAAAACTGTTTTTT. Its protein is CASSVGQGVGEKLFF.